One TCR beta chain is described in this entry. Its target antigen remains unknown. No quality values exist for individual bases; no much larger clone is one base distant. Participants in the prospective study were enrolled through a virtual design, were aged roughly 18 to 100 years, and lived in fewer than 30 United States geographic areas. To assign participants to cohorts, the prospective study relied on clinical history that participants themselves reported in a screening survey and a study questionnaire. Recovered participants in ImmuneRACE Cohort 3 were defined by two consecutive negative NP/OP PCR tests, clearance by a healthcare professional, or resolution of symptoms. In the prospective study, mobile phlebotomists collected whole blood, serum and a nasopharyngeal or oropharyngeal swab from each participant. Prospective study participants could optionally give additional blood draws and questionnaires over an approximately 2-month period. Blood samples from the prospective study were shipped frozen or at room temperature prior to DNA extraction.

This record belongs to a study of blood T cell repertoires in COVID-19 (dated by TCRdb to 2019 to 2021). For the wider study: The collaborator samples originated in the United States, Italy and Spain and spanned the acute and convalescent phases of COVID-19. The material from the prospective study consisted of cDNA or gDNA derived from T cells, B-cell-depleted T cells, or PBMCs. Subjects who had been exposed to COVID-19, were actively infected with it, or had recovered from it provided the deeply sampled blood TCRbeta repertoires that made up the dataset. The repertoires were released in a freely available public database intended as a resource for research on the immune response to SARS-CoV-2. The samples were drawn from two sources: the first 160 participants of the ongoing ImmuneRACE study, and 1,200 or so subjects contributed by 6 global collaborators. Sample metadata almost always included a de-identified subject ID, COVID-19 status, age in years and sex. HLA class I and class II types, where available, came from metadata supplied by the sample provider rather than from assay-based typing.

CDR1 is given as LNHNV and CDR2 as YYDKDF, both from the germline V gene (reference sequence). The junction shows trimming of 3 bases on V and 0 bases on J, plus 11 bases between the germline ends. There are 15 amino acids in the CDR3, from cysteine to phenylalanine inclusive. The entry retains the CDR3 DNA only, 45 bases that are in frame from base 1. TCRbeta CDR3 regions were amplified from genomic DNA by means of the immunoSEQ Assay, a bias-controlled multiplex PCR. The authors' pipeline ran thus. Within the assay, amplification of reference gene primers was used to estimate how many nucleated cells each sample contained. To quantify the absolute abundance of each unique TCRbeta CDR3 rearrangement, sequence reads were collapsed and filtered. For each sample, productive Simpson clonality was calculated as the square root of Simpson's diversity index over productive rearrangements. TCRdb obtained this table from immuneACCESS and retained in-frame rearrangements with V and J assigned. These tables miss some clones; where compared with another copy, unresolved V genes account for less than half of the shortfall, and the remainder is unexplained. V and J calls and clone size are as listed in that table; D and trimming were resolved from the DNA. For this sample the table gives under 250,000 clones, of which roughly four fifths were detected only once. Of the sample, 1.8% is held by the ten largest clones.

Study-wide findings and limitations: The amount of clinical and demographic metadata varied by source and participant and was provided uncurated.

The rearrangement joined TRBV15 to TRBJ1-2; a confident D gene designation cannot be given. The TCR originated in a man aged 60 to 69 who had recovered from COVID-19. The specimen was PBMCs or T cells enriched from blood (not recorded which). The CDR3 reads CATSSSVGANYGYTF. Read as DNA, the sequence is TGTGCCACCAGCAGTTCCGTAGGAGCTAACTATGGCTACACCTTC.